This T cell receptor (beta chain) was captured in a study of cytomegalovirus exposure and HLA in healthy donors. In the study overall: An earlier analysis found around 100 million unique TCR beta sequences from approximately 190 million T cells. Of all 380 or so donors who were genotyped, around 82% belonged to the Caucasian-associated ancestry cluster.

CDR3 size: 11 residues. Trimming shortened V by 2 bases and J by 4 bases, and 3 bases separated the two germline ends. CDR1 and CDR2 from the germline V gene are SEHNR and FQNEAQ (reference sequence). Study-level points and caveats: In a later analysis, TCR beta V- and J-gene trimming showed a link to a missense DCLRE1C variant.

This PCR relied on a set of 60 Vbeta primers and 13 Jbeta primers. Here immunoSEQ multiplex PCR was the method, and the copy in TCRdb shows in-frame clones only, minus some. The table has a few hundred thousand clones, 70% to 85% seen once. Regarding donors, all were healthy bone marrow donors. Remarks on this clone: The antigen remains undetermined.

This chain uses TRBV7-9 with TRBJ2-7, with D unclear. The specimen was PBMCs. The origin of this receptor is a woman aged 55-69 years in good health and CMV-seropositive. This CDR3 reads CASSLYYEQYF. CDR3 DNA sequence: TGTGCCAGCAGCTTATATTACGAGCAGTACTTC.